This T cell receptor (beta chain) was identified in a study of spatial heterogeneity in lung cancer. The V and J ends lost 5 bases and 0 bases respectively, with 10 bases between them. The germline CDR1 and CDR2 sequences are SEHNR and FQNEAQ (reference sequence). The CDR3 is 14 residues long. Study-wide findings and caveats: Resection blood, more than follow-up blood, showed ubiquitous expanded tumor TCRs.

This clonotype was detected ten times or more. What it recognizes is unknown. Time point defined: sample taken at primary tumor resection. TCRdb called the 5' RACE reads again in MiXCR, with one record for every CDR3 protein. The sample includes roughly 79,000 distinct CDR3 sequences, approximately 8% seen only once; the top ten take about 7%. This receptor was obtained from a male donor with early-stage non-small cell lung cancer. This chain joins TRBV7-9 and TRBJ1-2; TRBD1 might be the D (5 bases). Sequences were derived from PBMCs, sampled at surgery. CDR3 in amino acids: CASSGDGPNYGYTF. The CDR3 coding sequence is TGTGCCAGCAGCGGGGACGGACCTAACTATGGCTACACCTTC. Variable domain in full (rest from reference TRBV7-9 and TRBJ1-2): DTGVSQNPRHKITKRGQNVTFRCDPISEHNRLYWYRQTLGQGPEFLTYFQNEAQLEKSRLLSDRFSAERPKGSFSTLEIQRTEQGDSAMYLCASSGDGPNYGYTFGSGTRLTVV.